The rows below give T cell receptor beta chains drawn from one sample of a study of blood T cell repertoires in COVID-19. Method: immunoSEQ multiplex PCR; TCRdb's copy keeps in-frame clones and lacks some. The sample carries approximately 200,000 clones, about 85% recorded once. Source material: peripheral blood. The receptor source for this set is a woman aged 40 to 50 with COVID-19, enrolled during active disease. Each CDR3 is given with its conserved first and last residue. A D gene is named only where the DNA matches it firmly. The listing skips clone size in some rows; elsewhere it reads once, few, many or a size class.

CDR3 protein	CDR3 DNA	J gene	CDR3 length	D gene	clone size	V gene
CASSPPGTSLWMDTQYF	TGTGCCAGCTCACCCCCAGGGACTAGCCTCTGGATGGATACGCAGTATTTT	TRBJ2-3	17	TRBD2	once	TRBV18
CASTKKGQGQSEQFF	TGTGCCAGCACTAAAAAGGGACAGGGGCAGAGTGAGCAGTTCTTC	TRBJ2-1	15	TRBD1	NA	TRBV6-6
CASSAAAGGANVLTF	TGTGCCAGCAGTGCGGCCGCAGGGGGGGCCAACGTCCTGACTTTC	TRBJ2-6	15	NA	NA	TRBV2
CASSHPSGGSTDTQYF	TGTGCCAGCAGCCACCCAAGCGGGGGTAGCACAGATACGCAGTATTTT	TRBJ2-3	16	TRBD2	NA	TRBV4-2
CASSLGDRSGEQYF	TGTGCCAGCAGCTTAGGGGACAGGTCCGGCGAGCAGTACTTC	TRBJ2-7	14	TRBD1	NA	TRBV7-2
CASSTHGQFPGNTIYF	TGTGCCAGTAGTACCCACGGACAGTTTCCTGGAAACACCATATATTTT	TRBJ1-3	16	NA	NA	TRBV19
CASSQLADTGELFF	TGTGCCAGCAGCCAACTAGCGGACACCGGGGAGCTGTTTTTT	TRBJ2-2	14	TRBD2	NA	TRBV14
CAWSGVAGSVETQYF	TGTGCCTGGAGTGGGGTAGCGGGGTCTGTCGAGACCCAGTACTTC	TRBJ2-5	15	TRBD2	NA	TRBV30
CAWSVNSGTDTQYF	TGTGCCTGGAGTGTTAATAGCGGCACAGATACGCAGTATTTT	TRBJ2-3	14	NA	NA	TRBV30
CASSVGQGINYGYTF	TGTGCCAGCAGCGTAGGTCAGGGAATAAACTATGGCTACACCTTC	TRBJ1-2	15	NA	NA	TRBV9
CASSLFGTGRSSNQPQHF	TGTGCCAGCAGTTTATTTGGGACAGGGCGGTCGAGCAATCAGCCCCAGCATTTT	TRBJ1-5	18	TRBD1	NA	TRBV27
CASTSGQGEYNEQFF	TGTGCCAGCACCTCGGGACAGGGGGAATACAATGAGCAGTTCTTC	TRBJ2-1	15	TRBD1	NA	TRBV9
CAWSVRGTRSTIYF	TGTGCCTGGAGTGTACGGGGGACCCGGAGCACCATATATTTT	TRBJ1-3	14	NA	once	TRBV30
CAWSRQGGSPLHF	TGTGCCTGGAGTAGGCAGGGAGGTTCACCCCTCCACTTT	TRBJ1-6	13	NA	NA	TRBV30
CSVGTGGNSPLHF	TGCAGCGTTGGGACAGGGGGAAATTCACCCCTCCACTTT	TRBJ1-6	13	TRBD1	NA	TRBV29-1
CASSLIAQGFTEAFF	TGTGCCAGCAGTCTGATCGCTCAGGGATTTACTGAAGCTTTCTTT	TRBJ1-1	15	NA	NA	TRBV7-9
CASTSNEGLSTNNEQFF	TGTGCCAGCACCTCCAATGAAGGACTATCAACCAACAATGAGCAGTTCTTC	TRBJ2-1	17	NA	NA	TRBV28
CASSGLAEQFF	TGTGCCAGCTCCGGACTAGCGGAGCAGTTCTTC	TRBJ2-1	11	TRBD2	many	TRBV2
CAWKRGGDQPQHF	TGTGCCTGGAAACGAGGGGGAGATCAGCCCCAGCATTTT	TRBJ1-5	13	NA	few	TRBV30
CASSLDRGYGYTF	TGTGCCAGCAGCTTGGATCGGGGTTATGGCTACACCTTC	TRBJ1-2	13	NA	NA	TRBV5-4
CASSPTRGGEAFF	TGTGCCAGCAGCCCCACTCGCGGGGGTGAAGCTTTCTTT	TRBJ1-1	13	NA	NA	TRBV6-5
CASSIGGVDTEAFF	TGTGCCAGCAGTATTGGGGGGGTTGACACTGAAGCTTTCTTT	TRBJ1-1	14	NA	NA	TRBV6-2/TRBV6-3
CASSSGQGVEQYF	TGTGCCAGCAGCTCGGGACAGGGGGTTGAGCAGTACTTC	TRBJ2-7	13	TRBD1	NA	TRBV11-2
CASSLTRHFYEQYF	TGTGCCAGCAGTCTCACCCGACACTTCTACGAGCAGTACTTC	TRBJ2-7	14	NA	NA	TRBV25-1
CASSLGASEAFF	TGTGCCAGCAGCTTGGGGGCCAGTGAAGCTTTCTTT	TRBJ1-1	12	NA	few	TRBV5-6
CASRPRDRQNTGELFF	TGTGCCAGCAGGCCTCGGGACAGACAAAACACCGGGGAGCTGTTTTTT	TRBJ2-2	16	TRBD1	NA	TRBV5-8
CASSQGLAKNIQYF	TGTGCCAGCAGCCAGGGGCTAGCCAAAAACATTCAGTACTTC	TRBJ2-4	14	NA	NA	TRBV3-1/TRBV3-2
CASSFFQSPGTEAFF	TGCGCCAGCAGCTTCTTTCAGTCCCCAGGTACTGAAGCTTTCTTT	TRBJ1-1	15	NA	few	TRBV5-1
CASSAGGLNTEAFF	TGTGCCAGCAGTGCAGGGGGCTTGAACACTGAAGCTTTCTTT	TRBJ1-1	14	TRBD1	NA	TRBV25-1
CASSRGREETQYF	TGTGCCAGCAGCAGGGGGCGGGAAGAGACCCAGTACTTC	TRBJ2-5	13	TRBD1	NA	TRBV3-1/TRBV3-2
CASTPGTEANYGYTF	TGTGCCAGTACTCCGGGGACAGAAGCTAACTATGGCTACACCTTC	TRBJ1-2	15	TRBD1	NA	TRBV19
CASSSGGPFNYGYTF	TGTGCCAGCAGCTCCGGGGGGCCCTTTAACTATGGCTACACCTTC	TRBJ1-2	15	NA	NA	TRBV5-4
CASSVGLAARTSPYEQYF	TGTGCCAGCAGCGTCGGACTAGCGGCCCGAACTTCCCCCTACGAGCAGTACTTC	TRBJ2-7	18	TRBD2	NA	TRBV9
CAIRLATGGETTGELFF	TGTGCCATCAGACTCGCGACAGGGGGCGAGACCACCGGGGAGCTGTTTTTT	TRBJ2-2	17	TRBD1	once	TRBV10-3
CASTQGSFPFTYEQYF	TGTGCCAGCACCCAAGGGAGTTTCCCCTTCACCTACGAGCAGTACTTC	TRBJ2-7	16	NA	NA	TRBV11-2
CASKAGLGNTEAFF	TGTGCCAGCAAGGCAGGTCTGGGGAACACTGAAGCTTTCTTT	TRBJ1-1	14	NA	NA	TRBV6-4
CASSGSSGGYTDTQYF	TGTGCCAGCAGCGGATCTAGCGGGGGATACACAGATACGCAGTATTTT	TRBJ2-3	16	TRBD2	NA	TRBV9
CASSSGTNYGYTF	TGCGCCAGCAGCTCCGGGACTAACTATGGCTACACCTTC	TRBJ1-2	13	NA	NA	TRBV5-1
CSASDPSEQFF	TGCAGTGCTAGTGACCCCTCGGAGCAGTTCTTC	TRBJ2-1	11	NA	NA	TRBV20-1
CATSDADRAETQYF	TGTGCCACCAGTGATGCCGACAGGGCAGAGACCCAGTACTTC	TRBJ2-5	14	TRBD1	NA	TRBV24-1
CASSLEGTENYGYTF	TGTGCCAGCAGCTTGGAAGGGACAGAAAACTATGGCTACACCTTC	TRBJ1-2	15	TRBD1	once	TRBV5-8
CASSVVASGGAVFF	TGTGCCAGCAGCGTAGTGGCTAGCGGGGGGGCCGTGTTCTTC	TRBJ2-1	14	TRBD2	NA	TRBV9
CASSPSSSSTEAFF	TGCGCCAGCAGTCCGTCATCCTCCAGCACTGAAGCTTTCTTT	TRBJ1-1	14	NA	NA	TRBV5-1
CSASTGQGDGELFF	TGCAGTGCTAGTACGGGACAGGGGGACGGGGAGCTGTTTTTT	TRBJ2-2	14	TRBD1	NA	TRBV20-1
CASSSPGGVEAFF	TGCGCCAGCAGCTCTCCAGGGGGCGTAGAGGCTTTCTTT	TRBJ1-1	13	TRBD1	NA	TRBV5-1
CASSLGGWGDSYYEQYF	TGTGCCAGCAGCTTAGGAGGGTGGGGGGACAGTTACTACGAGCAGTACTTC	TRBJ2-7	17	NA	NA	TRBV7-9
CASSHYAGGYTF	TGCGCCAGCAGCCACTACGCAGGGGGCTACACCTTC	TRBJ1-2	12	NA	NA	TRBV4-1
CASSATGGVNIQYF	TGTGCCAGTAGTGCTACAGGAGGGGTAAACATTCAGTACTTC	TRBJ2-4	14	NA	NA	TRBV19
CASSSRHRREEDQPQHF	TGTGCCAGTAGTTCCCGACATAGGCGGGAGGAAGATCAGCCCCAGCATTTT	TRBJ1-5	17	NA	NA	TRBV19
CASIRAGGPYEQYF	TGTGCCAGCATCCGAGCGGGAGGGCCCTACGAGCAGTACTTC	TRBJ2-7	14	TRBD2	NA	TRBV7-9
CASSPRQGSNSPLHF	TGTGCCAGCAGCCCTAGACAGGGTAGTAATTCACCCCTCCACTTT	TRBJ1-6	15	TRBD1	NA	TRBV7-9
CASSEGGYNSPLHF	TGTGCCAGCAGTGAAGGGGGCTATAATTCACCCCTCCACTTT	TRBJ1-6	14	NA	NA	TRBV6-4
CASSPGPMLTSRTYNEQFF	TGCGCCAGCAGCCCCGGACCAATGCTTACTAGCAGGACCTACAATGAGCAGTTCTTC	TRBJ2-1	19	NA	NA	TRBV4-1
CASSTGQSGTEAFF	TGTGCCAGCAGCACCGGACAGTCGGGCACTGAAGCTTTCTTT	TRBJ1-1	14	NA	NA	TRBV7-3